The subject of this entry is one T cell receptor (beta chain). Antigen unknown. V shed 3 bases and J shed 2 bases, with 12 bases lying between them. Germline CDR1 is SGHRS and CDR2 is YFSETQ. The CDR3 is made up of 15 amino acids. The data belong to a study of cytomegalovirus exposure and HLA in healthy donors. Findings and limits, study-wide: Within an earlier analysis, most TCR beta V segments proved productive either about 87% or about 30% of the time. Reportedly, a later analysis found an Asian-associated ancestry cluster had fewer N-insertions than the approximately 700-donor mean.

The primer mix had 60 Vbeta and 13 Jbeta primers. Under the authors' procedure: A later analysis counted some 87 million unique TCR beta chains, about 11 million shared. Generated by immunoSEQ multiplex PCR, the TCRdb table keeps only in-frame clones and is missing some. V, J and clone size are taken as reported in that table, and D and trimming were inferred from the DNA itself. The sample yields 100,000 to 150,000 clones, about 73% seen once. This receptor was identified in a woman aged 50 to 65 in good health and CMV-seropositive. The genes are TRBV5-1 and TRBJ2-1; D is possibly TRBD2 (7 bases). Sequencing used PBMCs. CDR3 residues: CASSSGGRPYNEQFF. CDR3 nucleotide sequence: TGCGCCAGCAGCTCGGGGGGCCGACCCTACAATGAGCAGTTCTTC.